The subject of this entry is one T cell receptor (beta chain). Its antigen remains unknown. Blood was drawn once per donor, and each sample measured 2.5 to 3 ml. These data belong to a study of monozygotic twins with inflammatory bowel disease. The CDR3 is made up of 15 amino acids. Points from the study as a whole: With inverse Simpson as the measure, TCRbeta diversity was lower in IBD patients than in healthy co-twins.

TCRdb re-called the 5' RACE reads and shows each CDR3 protein once, DNA omitted. This sample carries tens of thousands of distinct CDR3 sequences, with 6.5% to 9% going to the ten biggest clones. What was sequenced was blood. This clonotype originated in a human donor with ulcerative colitis or Crohn's disease, or a healthy co-twin of an affected twin (not recorded which). The rearrangement links TRBV12-3 or TRBV12-4 to TRBJ1-1; with no DNA, the TCRdb D assignment of TRBD1 cannot be verified. The chain's CDR3 is CASSLAGTVNTEAFF.